The 23 T cell receptor beta chains below were found in one sample sequenced in a study of shared T cell receptors in the human thymus. Profiling relied on immunoSEQ multiplex PCR, and the TCRdb table lists in-frame clones only, not all of them. The table has about 380,000 clones, over 90% seen once. Sequenced: thymocytes. All receptors come from a human donor.

In this sample, this clone turned up once. The chain carries TRBV13 and TRBJ2-7; D gene ambiguous. The germline V gene has CDR1 PRHDT and CDR2 FYEKMQ (reference sequence). CDR3 size: 13 residues. The V end was cut by 5 bases, the J end by 7 bases, with 15 bases between. In nucleotides, the CDR3 is TGTGCCAGCAGCACTAACCTAGGGCGGGAGCAGTACTTC. It specifies CASSTNLGREQYF.

This clone was detected only once. The chain is built from TRBV28 and TRBJ1-2; D unresolved. Looked up from germline, CDR1 is MDHEN and CDR2 is SYDVKM. The CDR3 contains 15 residues. The V gene lost 2 bases and the J gene lost 6 bases, with 16 bases spanning the gap. In DNA, the CDR3 is TGTGCCAGCAGTTTACCCGGACCCTTAGGGAATGGCTACACCTTC. This translates into CASSLPGPLGNGYTF.

This clone has just one count. V is TRBV27 and J is TRBJ2-2; D remains ambiguous. CDR3 length: 14 residues. V shed 5 bases and J shed 8 bases, with 15 bases lying between them. From germline, CDR1 is MNHEY and CDR2 SMNVEV (reference sequence). The CDR3 bases are TGTGCCAGCAGTAACCCGACCTATACGGGGGAGCTGTTTTTT. Its translation: CASSNPTYTGELFF.

The V and J genes are TRBV11-2 and TRBJ2-1, with TRBD2 matching over 13 bases. V shed 5 bases and J 7 bases; nucleotides not matched to a gene: 5. This CDR3 is built from 15 residues. Germline-derived CDR1 and CDR2 are SGHAT and FQNNGV. CDR3 sequence reads: CASSPRGLAGNEQFF. The CDR3 nucleotides read TGTGCCAGCAGCCCCCGGGGACTAGCGGGAAATGAGCAGTTCTTC.

The chain combines TRBV27 with TRBJ1-1; 7 positions match TRBD1. The ends lost 11 bases at V and 0 bases at J; junction bases unmatched: 12. Germline V CDR1 and CDR2: MNHEY, SMNVEV (reference sequence). This CDR3 is built from 15 residues. The CDR3 bases are TGTGCCGACCAGGGGGGGGGCAATCTGAACACTGAAGCTTTCTTT. This sequence encodes CADQGGGNLNTEAFF.

The genes are TRBV21-1 and TRBJ2-2; TRBD2 was called by the table and not checked on the DNA. TRBV21-1 is termed a pseudogene. The CDR3 runs to 16 residues. Here the CDR3 reads CASSRNLTSGGGELFF. The CDR3 nucleotides read TGTGCCAGCAGCCGGAATCTGACTAGCGGGGGCGGGGAGCTGTTTTTT.

This clone showed up just once. J is TRBJ2-3 and V is TRBV7-2, with unresolved D. Between the trimmed V and J ends, which lost 1 base and 2 bases, there was a span of 16 bases. Germline CDR1 is SGHTA and CDR2 is FQGNSA. This CDR3 region has 17 residues. This CDR3 reads CASSLVTLGGTTDTQYF. The CDR3 nucleotides read TGTGCCAGCAGCTTAGTGACCCTTGGCGGAACCACAGATACGCAGTATTTT.

The chain is built from TRBV7-9 and TRBJ2-2, with 9 bases aligning to TRBD2. The CDR3 spans 17 residues. With 2 bases clipped from V and 3 bases from J, the junction kept 7 bases outside the gene matches. Germline V gene lookup returns CDR1 SEHNR and CDR2 FQNEAQ (reference sequence). The CDR3 sequence: CASSLSREGVDTGELFF. Here the CDR3 DNA reads TGTGCCAGCAGCTTATCGCGGGAGGGAGTCGACACCGGGGAGCTGTTTTTT. The variable domain in full, with the rest retrieved from reference TRBV7-9 and TRBJ2-2, is DTGVSQNPRHKITKRGQNVTFRCDPISEHNRLYWYRQTLGQGPEFLTYFQNEAQLEKSRLLSDRFSAERPKGSFSTLEIQRTEQGDSAMYLCASSLSREGVDTGELFFGEGSRLTVL.

This chain uses TRBV11-1 with TRBJ2-3, with D perhaps matching TRBD2 (5 bases). Germline-derived CDR1 and CDR2 are SGHAT and FQDESV (reference sequence). Trimming cost V 4 bases and J 0 bases, with 17 bases left between them. The CDR3 contains 17 residues. CDR3 bases: TGTGCCAGCAGCTCCCAACCCGGTAGGACTAGCACAGATACGCAGTATTTT. Translation gives CASSSQPGRTSTDTQYF. The full variable domain, completed using reference TRBV11-1 and TRBJ2-3, is EAEVAQSPRYKITEKSQAVAFWCDPISGHATLYWYRQILGQGPELLVQFQDESVVDDSQLPKDRFSAERLKGVDSTLKIQPAELGDSAMYLCASSSQPGRTSTDTQYFGPGTRLTVL.

The J gene is TRBJ2-5, the V gene TRBV27, with D possibly TRBD1 on 6 matching bases. The CDR3 sequence is 15 residues long. Germline values: CDR1 MNHEY, CDR2 SMNVEV (reference sequence). Trimming took off 6 bases at V and 1 base at J, with 15 bases between the two ends. CDR3 in DNA: TGTGCCAGCAGCTCCGGACAGAGGCTCCAAGAGACCCAGTACTTC. This translates into CASSSGQRLQETQYF.

This rearrangement joins TRBV2 to TRBJ2-7, with D maybe TRBD2 (6 bases). The CDR3 runs to 19 residues. V gave up 7 bases and J gave up 0 bases, with 28 bases separating them. The germline gives CDR1 SNHLY, CDR2 FYNNEI. CDR3 loop: CASTRSGVGRGNISYEQYF. For the CDR3, the DNA is TGTGCCAGCACCCGATCAGGAGTAGGGCGGGGCAACATCTCCTACGAGCAGTACTTC.

The chain joins TRBV5-6 to TRBJ1-3; 7 bases fit TRBD1. V lost 6 bases to trimming and J lost 2 bases; unmatched junction nucleotides: 17. This CDR3 region has 18 residues. Germline CDR1 is SGHDT and CDR2 is YYEEEE. CDR3 sequence (DNA): TGTGCCAGCACCATCCTTGCTCCGACAGGGTATACTGGAAACACCATATATTTT. This codes for CASTILAPTGYTGNTIYF.

J is TRBJ1-3 and V is TRBV5-6; D possibly corresponds to TRBD1 (6 bases). Germline CDR1 is SGHDT and CDR2 is YYEEEE. Deletions cut 7 bases from V and 4 bases from J, with 15 bases between. The CDR3 runs to 14 residues. The CDR3 loop is CASHPGGGGNTIYF. DNA for the CDR3: TGTGCCAGCCACCCCGGGGGGGGCGGAAACACCATATATTTT.

This clone was recorded once. The V call is TRBV21-1, the J call TRBJ1-3. TRBV21-1 is a pseudogene locus. The CDR3 spans 14 residues. CDR3 amino acids: CASNTQSDGNTIYF. The CDR3 DNA follows: TGTGCCAGCAACACACAGAGCGACGGAAACACCATATATTTT.

The chain uses TRBV7-5 and TRBJ2-7. TRBV7-5 is a known pseudogene. The CDR3 covers 19 residues. CDR3 region: CVRSSSPGPTKLPDYEQYF. CDR3 sequence (DNA): TGTGTCAGAAGCTCCTCCCCGGGACCAACCAAACTCCCAGACTACGAGCAGTACTTC.

The chain couples TRBV5-8 to TRBJ2-7; 8 positions agree with TRBD1. There are 14 residues in the CDR3. Germline V gives CDR1 SGHTS, CDR2 YDEGEE. With V trimmed by 4 bases and J by 4 bases, 7 bases remained unmatched. The CDR3 region has the DNA TGTGCCAGCAGCCTGGGACAGGTCGGATACGAGCAGTACTTC. Translation gives CASSLGQVGYEQYF. The full variable domain, with the rest looked up from reference TRBV5-8 and TRBJ2-7, is EAGVTQSPTHLIKTRGQQATLRCSPISGHTSVYWYQQALGLGLQFLLWYDEGEERNRGNFPPRFSGRQFPNYSSELNVNALELEDSALYLCASSLGQVGYEQYFGPGTRLTVT.

This clone has only a few counts. This chain uses TRBV27 with TRBJ2-7; maybe TRBD2 (5 bases). In germline, CDR1 is MNHEY, CDR2 SMNVEV (reference sequence). This CDR3 contains 15 residues. V lost 4 bases and J 0 bases, leaving 13 bases between the germline ends. The CDR3 sequence is CASSWAGRGSYEQYF. The DNA of the CDR3 is TGTGCCAGCAGTTGGGCGGGTCGGGGCTCCTACGAGCAGTACTTC.

DNA of the CDR3: TGTGCCAGCAGCTTGCATCCTCCCGAACCGGGACAGCCCATCGTTTGGGAGCTGTTTTTT. This translates into CASSLHPPEPGQPIVWELFF. The V and J genes are TRBV5-4 and TRBJ2-2, with TRBD1 matching over 7 bases. V gave up 1 base and J gave up 9 bases; unmatched junction bases: 24. This CDR3 contains 20 residues. Per germline, CDR1 SGHNT and CDR2 YYREEE (reference sequence).

This clone was observed a few times. V and J are TRBV5-6 and TRBJ2-5; D not resolved. Germline V gene lookup returns CDR1 SGHDT and CDR2 YYEEEE. V lost 0 bases and J 2 bases, leaving 5 bases between the germline ends. This CDR3 contains 13 residues. DNA of the CDR3: TGTGCCAGCAGCTTGGTCCAGCAAGAGACCCAGTACTTC. Protein product: CASSLVQQETQYF.

V gene TRBV6-6 combines with J gene TRBJ2-7; D is perhaps TRBD1 or TRBD2 (5 bases each). The CDR3 runs to 16 residues. In germline, CDR1 is MNHNY, CDR2 SVGAGI (reference sequence). V gave up 6 bases and J gave up 4 bases, with 22 bases separating them. CDR3 region: CASRNPAGDHPYEQYF. The CDR3 DNA sequence: TGTGCCAGCAGAAACCCTGCTGGGGACCACCCTTACGAGCAGTACTTC.

This chain joins TRBV28 and TRBJ2-7; D is uncertain. The V end lost 3 bases, the J end lost 4 bases, and 22 bases lay between the germline ends. This CDR3 has 17 residues. Looked up from germline, CDR1 is MDHEN and CDR2 is SYDVKM. CDR3 coding DNA: TGTGCCAGCAGTTTCCCCCCTACGTCGTTCTTCCCGTACGAGCAGTACTTC. Its protein is CASSFPPTSFFPYEQYF.

The chain uses TRBV6-6 and TRBJ2-5; D not resolved. Germline V CDR1 and CDR2: MNHNY, SVGAGI (reference sequence). CDR3 length: 13 residues. V was cut by 3 bases and J by 1 base, with 6 bases left in between. Here the CDR3 DNA reads TGTGCCAGCAGTTATTTTCGCCAAGAGACCCAGTACTTC. Translation: CASSYFRQETQYF.

V usage is TRBV25-1 and J usage is TRBJ2-1; no firm D call. Trimming shortened V by 2 bases and J by 8 bases, and 19 bases separated the two germline ends. Germline V gene sequence: CDR1 MGHDK, CDR2 SYGVNS. The CDR3 consists of 16 residues. The CDR3 DNA reads TGTGCCAGCAGTGAACCCTCCTCCGATCACAGCCATGAGCAGTTCTTC. The encoded protein is CASSEPSSDHSHEQFF.